This T cell receptor (beta chain) was identified in a study of shared clonotypes between healthy human individuals. Study-wide results and limits: It was the few donors that limited the genetic and exposure-history diversity represented.

The authors ran the assay at deep level. Replicate sorted-subset PCRs were loaded with around 210 ng DNA, roughly 33,000 T cell genomes. The data were produced by immunoSEQ multiplex PCR, yet TCRdb's version contains in-frame clones alone and is incomplete. Among some 2.4 million clones listed, 90% to 95% were seen once. Donors were healthy HIV-negative adults without recent acute infections or vaccinations. Germline loops: CDR1 LGHNA, CDR2 YSLEER. This CDR3 has 16 amino acids. Trimming pared 1 base from V and 5 bases from J, leaving 15 bases between. Regarding this clone: As yet, its antigen is unknown.

This sequence was found in a man aged 18 to 29 in good health. Some clones in this sample may be carry-over from other donors' samples. Sequenced input: naive CD4+ T cells from PBMCs. The sample's subset: CD45RA+ positively selected. The chain recombines TRBV4-3 with TRBJ2-4; perhaps D is TRBD1 or TRBD2 (5 bases each). The CDR3 DNA is TGCGCCAGCAGCCAAGTCACCGGGACGGAAGAAAACATTCAGTACTTC. It is translated as CASSQVTGTEENIQYF.